This T cell receptor beta chain emerged from a study of T cell responses to AZD1222 COVID-19 vaccine. Regarding the study as a whole: Repertoire samples came only from after the peak T cell response. Spike-spanning, vaccine-associated CD4 TCRs were dominant at 160-218 and 743-854. Spike-specific TCR breadth rose after two AZD1222 doses, and depth rose as well. Donors were chiefly white British, with a greater number of females, and clonal diversity was perhaps underestimated.

The CDR3 has 13 residues. The V gene lost 4 bases and the J gene lost 4 bases, with 11 bases spanning the gap. The germline V gene has CDR1 SNHLY and CDR2 FYNNEI. About this clone itself: Its target is not known.

Here immunoSEQ multiplex PCR was the method, and the copy in TCRdb shows in-frame clones only, minus some. This sample has approximately 140,000 clones; roughly nine tenths occur once, and the top ten carry roughly 3.4%. The V gene is TRBV2, the J gene TRBJ2-7; TRBD1 might be the D (6 bases). This TCR was sampled from an adult who received the AZD1222 COVID-19 vaccine. Source: peripheral blood, taken 28 days after the second AZD1222 dose. The CDR3 bases are TGTGCCAGCAGTGGGGACATCCGGTACGAGCAGTACTTC. Residues: CASSGDIRYEQYF.